This paragraph covers one TCR beta chain sequence. What it binds is unknown. One end of the junction is discordant with germline, which a read error may explain. Germline V lookup: CDR1 GTSNPN, CDR2 SVGIG (reference sequence). The CDR3 contains 15 residues. The sample belongs to a study of cytomegalovirus exposure and HLA in healthy donors. Primers included in the PCR were 60 Vbeta and 13 Jbeta primers. Clones were sequenced by immunoSEQ multiplex PCR, and TCRdb holds only the in-frame ones, with some missing. The sample holds under 200,000 clones; around 72% are singletons and the top ten take around 2.4%. Study results and caveats: Available immune exposure information was restricted to CMV serostatus only. Later analysis identified a missense DCLRE1C variant that was linked to TCR beta V- and J-gene trimming.

The origin of this receptor is a female donor in good health and CMV-seronegative. Material for sequencing was PBMCs. The chain recombines TRBV30 with TRBJ1-4; 8 bases fit TRBD1. CDR3 region: CARSPRTGRGEKLFF. Written as DNA, the CDR3 is TGTGCCCGGAGCCCGAGGACAGGGCGAGGTGAAAAACTGTTTTTT.